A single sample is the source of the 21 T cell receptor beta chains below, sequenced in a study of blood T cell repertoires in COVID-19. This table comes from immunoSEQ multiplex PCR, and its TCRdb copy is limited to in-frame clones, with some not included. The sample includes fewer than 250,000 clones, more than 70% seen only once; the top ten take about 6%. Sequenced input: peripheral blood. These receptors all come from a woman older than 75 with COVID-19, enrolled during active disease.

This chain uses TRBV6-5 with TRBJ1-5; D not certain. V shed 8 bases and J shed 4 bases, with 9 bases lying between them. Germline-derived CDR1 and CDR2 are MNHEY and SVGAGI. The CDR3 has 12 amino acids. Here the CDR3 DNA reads TGTGCCAGCGGGCGGGAGAATCAGCCCCAGCATTTT. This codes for CASGRENQPQHF.

This CDR3 is CASSNTPGQSAYGYTF. For the CDR3, the DNA is TGTGCCAGCAGTAACACGCCGGGACAGTCGGCCTATGGCTACACCTTC. The chain links TRBV7-2 to TRBJ1-2, with 7 positions matching TRBD1. Germline CDR1 reads SGHTA; CDR2 reads FQGNSA. The CDR3 is made up of 16 amino acids. Trimming took 6 bases from V and 4 from J; bases not matched to a gene: 14.

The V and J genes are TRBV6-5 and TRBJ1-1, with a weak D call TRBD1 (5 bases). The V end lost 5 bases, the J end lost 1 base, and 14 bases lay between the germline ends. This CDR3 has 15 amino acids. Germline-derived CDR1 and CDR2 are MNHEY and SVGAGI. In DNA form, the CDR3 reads TGTGCCAGCAGTCCCCCCGGGACTAAGAACACTGAAGCTTTCTTT. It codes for CASSPPGTKNTEAFF.

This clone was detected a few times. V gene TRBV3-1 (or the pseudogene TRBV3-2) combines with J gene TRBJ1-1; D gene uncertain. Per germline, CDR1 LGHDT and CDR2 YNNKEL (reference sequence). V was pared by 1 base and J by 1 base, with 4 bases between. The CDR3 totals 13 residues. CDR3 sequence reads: CASSQGQNTEAFF. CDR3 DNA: TGTGCCAGCAGCCAAGGGCAGAACACTGAAGCTTTCTTT.

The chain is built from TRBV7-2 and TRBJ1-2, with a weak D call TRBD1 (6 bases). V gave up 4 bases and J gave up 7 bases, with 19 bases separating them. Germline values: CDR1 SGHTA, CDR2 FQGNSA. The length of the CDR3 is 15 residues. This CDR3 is CASSSTGQGLGGYTF. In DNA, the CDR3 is TGTGCCAGCAGCTCGACGGGGCAGGGGTTAGGTGGCTACACCTTC.

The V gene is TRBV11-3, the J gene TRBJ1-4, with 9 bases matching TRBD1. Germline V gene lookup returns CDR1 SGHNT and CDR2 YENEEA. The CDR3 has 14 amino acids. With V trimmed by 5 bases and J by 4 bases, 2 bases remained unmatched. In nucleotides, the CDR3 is TGTGCCAGCAGCCCGGGACAGGGTAATGAAAAACTGTTTTTT. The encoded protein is CASSPGQGNEKLFF.

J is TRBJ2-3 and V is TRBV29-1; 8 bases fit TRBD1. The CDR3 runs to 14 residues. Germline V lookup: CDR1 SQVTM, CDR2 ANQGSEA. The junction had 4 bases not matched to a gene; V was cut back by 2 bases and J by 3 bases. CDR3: CSVEQGAGTDTQYF. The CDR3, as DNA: TGCAGCGTTGAACAGGGGGCAGGGACAGATACGCAGTATTTT.

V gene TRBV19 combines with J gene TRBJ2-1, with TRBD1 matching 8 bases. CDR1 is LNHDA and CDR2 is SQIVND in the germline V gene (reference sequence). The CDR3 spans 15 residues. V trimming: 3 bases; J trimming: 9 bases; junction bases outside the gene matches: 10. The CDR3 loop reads CASSIQGANWGEQFF. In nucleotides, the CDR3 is TGTGCCAGTAGTATTCAGGGGGCGAACTGGGGTGAGCAGTTCTTC.

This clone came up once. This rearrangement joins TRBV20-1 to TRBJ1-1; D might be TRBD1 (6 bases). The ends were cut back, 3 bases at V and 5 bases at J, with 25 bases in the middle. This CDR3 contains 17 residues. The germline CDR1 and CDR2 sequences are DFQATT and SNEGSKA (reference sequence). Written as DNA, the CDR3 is TGCAGTGCTAGTGAACCGCCGGGACACAAACTGGGGACTGAAGCTTTCTTT. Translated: CSASEPPGHKLGTEAFF.

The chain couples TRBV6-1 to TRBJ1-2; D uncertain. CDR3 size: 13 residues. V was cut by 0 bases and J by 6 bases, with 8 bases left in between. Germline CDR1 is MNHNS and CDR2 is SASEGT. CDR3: CASSEAGEHGYTF. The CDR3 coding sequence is TGTGCCAGCAGTGAAGCAGGAGAGCATGGCTACACCTTC.

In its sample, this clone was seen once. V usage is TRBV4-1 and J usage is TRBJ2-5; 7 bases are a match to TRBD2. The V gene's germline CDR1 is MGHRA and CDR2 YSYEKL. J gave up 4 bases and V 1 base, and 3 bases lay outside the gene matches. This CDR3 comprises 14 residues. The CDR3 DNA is TGCGCCAGCAGCCAAGTTCGCGGGGGAGAGACCCAGTACTTC. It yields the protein CASSQVRGGETQYF.

CDR3 sequence: CASRTRDGGSYNEQFF. CDR3 sequence (DNA): TGTGCCAGCAGAACGCGGGACGGGGGTTCCTACAATGAGCAGTTCTTC. The chain is built from TRBV11-2 and TRBJ2-1; a weak D match, TRBD2 (6 bases). The CDR3 runs to 16 residues. CDR1 and CDR2 from the germline V gene are SGHAT and FQNNGV. Trimming took off 6 bases at V and 1 base at J, with 16 bases between the two ends.

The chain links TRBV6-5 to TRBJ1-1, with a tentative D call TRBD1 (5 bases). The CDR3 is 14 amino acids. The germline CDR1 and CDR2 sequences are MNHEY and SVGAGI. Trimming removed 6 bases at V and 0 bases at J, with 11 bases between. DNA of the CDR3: TGTGCCAGCAGCCACCAAGGGGTGAACACTGAAGCTTTCTTT. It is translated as CASSHQGVNTEAFF.

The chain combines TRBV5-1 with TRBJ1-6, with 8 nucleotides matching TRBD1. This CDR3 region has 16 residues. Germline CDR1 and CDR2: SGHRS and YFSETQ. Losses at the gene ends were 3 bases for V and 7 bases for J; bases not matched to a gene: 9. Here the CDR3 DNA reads TGCGCCAGCAGCTCTGGACAGGGTAGAGGCAATTCACCCCTCCACTTT. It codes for CASSSGQGRGNSPLHF.

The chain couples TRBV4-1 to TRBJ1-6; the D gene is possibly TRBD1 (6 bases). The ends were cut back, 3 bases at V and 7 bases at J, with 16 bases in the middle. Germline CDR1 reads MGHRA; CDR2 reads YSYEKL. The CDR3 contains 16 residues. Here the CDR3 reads CASSQAPGQTNSPLHF. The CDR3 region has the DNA TGCGCCAGCAGCCAGGCTCCGGGACAAACGAATTCACCCCTCCACTTT.

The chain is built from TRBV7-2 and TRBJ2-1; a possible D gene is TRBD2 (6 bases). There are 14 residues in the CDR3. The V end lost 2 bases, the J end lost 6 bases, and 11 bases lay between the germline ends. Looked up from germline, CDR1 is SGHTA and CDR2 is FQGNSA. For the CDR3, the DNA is TGTGCCAGCAGCTTACGGCGGGACTCCAATGAGCAGTTCTTC. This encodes CASSLRRDSNEQFF. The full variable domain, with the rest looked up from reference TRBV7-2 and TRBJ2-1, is GAGVSQSPSNKVTEKGKDVELRCDPISGHTALYWYRQSLGQGLEFLIYFQGNSAPDKSGLPSDRFSAERTGGSVSTLTIQRTQQEDSAVYLCASSLRRDSNEQFFGPGTRLTVL.

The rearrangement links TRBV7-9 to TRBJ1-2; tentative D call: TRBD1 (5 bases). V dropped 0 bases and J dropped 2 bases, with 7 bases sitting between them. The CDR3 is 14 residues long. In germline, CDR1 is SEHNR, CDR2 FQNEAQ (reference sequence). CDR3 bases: TGTGCCAGCAGCTTAGCAGCAGGGAACTATGGCTACACCTTC. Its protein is CASSLAAGNYGYTF.

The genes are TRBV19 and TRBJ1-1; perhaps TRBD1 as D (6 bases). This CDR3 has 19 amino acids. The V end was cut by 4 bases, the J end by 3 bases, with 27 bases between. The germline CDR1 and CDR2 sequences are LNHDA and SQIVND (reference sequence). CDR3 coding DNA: TGTGCCAGTAGTAAGGGGGTGCAGGGAAAGACGCGGCGGGACACTGAAGCTTTCTTT. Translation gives CASSKGVQGKTRRDTEAFF.

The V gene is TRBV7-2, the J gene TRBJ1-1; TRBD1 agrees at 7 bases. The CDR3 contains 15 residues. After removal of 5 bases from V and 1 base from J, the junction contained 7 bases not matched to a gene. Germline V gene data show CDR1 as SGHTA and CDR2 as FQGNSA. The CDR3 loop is CASSPSQGTNTEAFF. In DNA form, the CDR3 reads TGTGCCAGCAGCCCCTCACAGGGGACGAACACTGAAGCTTTCTTT.

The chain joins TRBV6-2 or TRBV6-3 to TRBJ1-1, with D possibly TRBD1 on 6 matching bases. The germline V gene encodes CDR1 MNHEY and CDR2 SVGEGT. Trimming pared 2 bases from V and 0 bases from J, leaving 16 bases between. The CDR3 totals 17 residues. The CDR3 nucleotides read TGTGCCAGCAGTTACACCCACAGGGATGAGATGAACACTGAAGCTTTCTTT. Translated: CASSYTHRDEMNTEAFF.

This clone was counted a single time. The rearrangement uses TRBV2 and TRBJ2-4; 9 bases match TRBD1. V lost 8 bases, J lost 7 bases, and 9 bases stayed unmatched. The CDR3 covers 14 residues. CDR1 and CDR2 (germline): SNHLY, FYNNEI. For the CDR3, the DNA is TGTGCCAGCTTTAGTACAGACAGGGGGAACATTCAGTACTTC. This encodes CASFSTDRGNIQYF. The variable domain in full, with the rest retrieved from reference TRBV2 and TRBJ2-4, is EPEVTQTPSHQVTQMGQEVILRCVPISNHLYFYWYRQILGQKVEFLVSFYNNEISEKSEIFDDQFSVERPDGSNFTLKIRSTKLEDSAMYFCASFSTDRGNIQYFGAGTRLSVL.